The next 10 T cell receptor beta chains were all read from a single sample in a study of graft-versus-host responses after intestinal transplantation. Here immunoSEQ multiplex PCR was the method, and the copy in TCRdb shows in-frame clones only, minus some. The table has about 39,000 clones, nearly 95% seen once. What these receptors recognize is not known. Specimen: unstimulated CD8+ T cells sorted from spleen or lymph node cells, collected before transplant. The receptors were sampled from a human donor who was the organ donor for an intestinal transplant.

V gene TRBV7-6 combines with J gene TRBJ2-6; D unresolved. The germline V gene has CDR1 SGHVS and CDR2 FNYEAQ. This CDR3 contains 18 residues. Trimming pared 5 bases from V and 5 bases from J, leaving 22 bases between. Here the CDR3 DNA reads TGTGCCAGCAGCGTCCCAGATGTCTCACAAAGTCGGGCCAACGTCCTGACTTTC. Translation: CASSVPDVSQSRANVLTF.

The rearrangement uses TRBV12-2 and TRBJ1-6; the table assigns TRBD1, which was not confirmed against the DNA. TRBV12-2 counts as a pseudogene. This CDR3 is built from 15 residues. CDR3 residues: CASRLKQGKYSPLHF. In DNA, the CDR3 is TGTGCAAGTCGCCTAAAGCAGGGTAAGTATTCACCCCTCCACTTT.

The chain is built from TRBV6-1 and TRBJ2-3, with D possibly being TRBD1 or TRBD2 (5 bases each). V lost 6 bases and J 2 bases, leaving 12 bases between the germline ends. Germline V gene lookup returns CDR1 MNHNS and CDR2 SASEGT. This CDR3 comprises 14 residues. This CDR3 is CASSRDPDTDTQYF. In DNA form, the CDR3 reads TGTGCCAGCAGCCGGGACCCAGACACAGATACGCAGTATTTT.

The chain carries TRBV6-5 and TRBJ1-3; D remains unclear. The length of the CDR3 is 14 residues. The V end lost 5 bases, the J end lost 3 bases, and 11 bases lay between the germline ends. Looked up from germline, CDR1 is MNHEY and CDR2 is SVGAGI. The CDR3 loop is CASSATEVGNTIYF. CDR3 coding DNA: TGTGCCAGCAGTGCTACGGAGGTTGGAAACACCATATATTTT.

CDR3 DNA sequence: TGTGCCAGCAGTTACATCCACAAACTTACTTACACTGAAGCTTTCTTT. Translating it yields CASSYIHKLTYTEAFF. This chain joins TRBV6-5 and TRBJ1-1; no firm D call. CDR1 is MNHEY, CDR2 SVGAGI, per germline. V gave up 2 bases and J gave up 3 bases, with 16 bases separating them. The CDR3 is 16 amino acids.

CDR3 loop: CASSPDSHEQYF. The DNA for the CDR3 is TGTGCCAGCAGCCCGGACAGCCACGAGCAGTACTTC. The chain has TRBV6-5 and TRBJ2-7; tentatively, D is TRBD1 (6 bases). The germline V gene encodes CDR1 MNHEY and CDR2 SVGAGI. The V end was cut by 6 bases, the J end by 5 bases, with 11 bases between. The CDR3 consists of 12 residues.

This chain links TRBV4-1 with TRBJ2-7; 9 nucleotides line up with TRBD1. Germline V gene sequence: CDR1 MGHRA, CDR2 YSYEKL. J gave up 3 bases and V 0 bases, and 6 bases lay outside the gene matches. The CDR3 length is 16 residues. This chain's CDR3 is CASSQEGVTGGYEQYF. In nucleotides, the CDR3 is TGCGCCAGCAGCCAAGAGGGAGTGACAGGGGGCTACGAGCAGTACTTC.

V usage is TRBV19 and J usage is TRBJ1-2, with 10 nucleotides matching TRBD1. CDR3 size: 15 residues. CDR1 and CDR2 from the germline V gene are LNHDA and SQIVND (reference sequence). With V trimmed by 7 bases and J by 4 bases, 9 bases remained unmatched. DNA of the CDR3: TGTGCCAGTACCGCGACAGGGGGCGTTGGCTATGGCTACACCTTC. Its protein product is CASTATGGVGYGYTF.

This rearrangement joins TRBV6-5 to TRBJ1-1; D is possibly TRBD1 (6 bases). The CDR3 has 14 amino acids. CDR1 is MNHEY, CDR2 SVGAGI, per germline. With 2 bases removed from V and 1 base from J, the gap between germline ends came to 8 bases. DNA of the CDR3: TGTGCCAGCAGTTACAGGGGGTGGAACACTGAAGCTTTCTTT. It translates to CASSYRGWNTEAFF.

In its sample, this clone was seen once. The CDR3 is CASSERLAGDRNEQFF. The CDR3 nucleotides read TGTGCCAGCAGTGAGCGCCTAGCGGGGGACCGGAATGAGCAGTTCTTC. The chain recombines TRBV25-1 with TRBJ2-1; 10 bases are shared with TRBD2. CDR3 length equals 16 residues. Germline-derived CDR1 and CDR2 are MGHDK and SYGVNS. Trimming cost V 3 bases and J 7 bases; bases outside gene matches: 9.